The subject of this entry is one TCR beta chain. The CDR3 runs to 12 residues. The germline V and J ends were trimmed by 3 bases and 4 bases, with 10 bases remaining between them. The germline gives CDR1 GTSNPN, CDR2 SVGIG (reference sequence). This record belongs to a study of blood T cell repertoires in COVID-19. About the research overall: The United States, Italy and Spain provided the acute and convalescent COVID-19 samples. PBMCs, B-cell-depleted T cells, or T cells were the source of the cDNA or gDNA that made up the material.

In the study's own analysis: Nucleated cell counts were estimated from reference gene primer amplification. Using immunoSEQ multiplex PCR, the repertoire was profiled, and TCRdb retains in-frame clones only, with some absent. The V and J calls and clone size are taken from that table; D and trimming were inferred from the DNA. The repertoire holds around 620,000 clones, with 70% to 90% as singletons. The sequence derives from a woman between 18 and 29 years old with acute or convalescent COVID-19. Sequencing was performed on peripheral blood. V and J are TRBV30 and TRBJ2-7; the D gene is possibly TRBD2 (5 bases). The CDR3 loop reads CAWSPEGYEQYF. CDR3 coding DNA: TGTGCCTGGAGCCCTGAGGGTTACGAGCAGTACTTC.